Below, 32 T cell receptor beta chains from the same sample are listed, as sequenced in a study of a mutant IDH1 vaccine in newly diagnosed glioma. Time point reported: baseline, week 1 (first vaccination visit). This sample's treatment: pre-vaccination baseline after standard-of-care therapy. The protocol was immunoSEQ multiplex PCR, while the TCRdb copy is restricted to in-frame clones and leaves out a portion. The repertoire has around 18,000 clones, over 95% of them found once; the top ten carry roughly 4%. This material consisted of peripheral blood mononuclear cells (PBMCs), taken from a glioma patient treated with radiotherapy, temozolomide or both. These receptors were obtained from a woman aged 18-35 years with glioma. Some clones in this sample may be carry-over from other donors' samples.

The DNA for the CDR3 is TGTGCCAGCAGTTCCGGCGCCGGGACCATTCACGAGCAGTACTTC. Its protein is CASSSGAGTIHEQYF. The chain carries TRBV28 and TRBJ2-7, with D possibly being TRBD1 or TRBD2 (5 bases each). Germline V gene lookup returns CDR1 MDHEN and CDR2 SYDVKM. Trimming pared 4 bases from V and 5 bases from J, leaving 18 bases between. This CDR3 has 15 residues.

This clone showed up just once. The chain links TRBV6-1 to TRBJ2-1; D may match TRBD1 or TRBD2 (5 bases each). The CDR3 is made up of 14 amino acids. V lost 7 bases to trimming and J lost 7 bases, with 17 bases between them. The germline gives CDR1 MNHNS, CDR2 SASEGT. The CDR3 DNA sequence: TGTGCCAGCACCGCAGGGAGTGGCGGAAATGAGCAGTTCTTC. Amino acid sequence: CASTAGSGGNEQFF.

The V gene is TRBV7-9, the J gene TRBJ1-2, with TRBD1 matching 8 bases. The V gene's germline CDR1 is SEHNR and CDR2 FQNEAQ (reference sequence). V shed 4 bases, J shed 8 bases, and the junction held 6 bases outside the gene matches. The CDR3 runs 13 residues. CDR3 bases: TGTGCCAGCAGCTGGACAGGGTTTGAGGGCTACACCTTC. It encodes CASSWTGFEGYTF. Full variable domain (remainder filled in from reference TRBV7-9 and TRBJ1-2): DTGVSQNPRHKITKRGQNVTFRCDPISEHNRLYWYRQTLGQGPEFLTYFQNEAQLEKSRLLSDRFSAERPKGSFSTLEIQRTEQGDSAMYLCASSWTGFEGYTFGSGTRLTVV.

The V call is TRBV27, the J call TRBJ1-1; possibly TRBD1 for D (6 bases). CDR1 and CDR2 from the germline V gene are MNHEY and SMNVEV (reference sequence). The CDR3 is 15 amino acids. The V end lost 5 bases, the J end lost 1 base, and 14 bases lay between the germline ends. The CDR3: CASSEDRLSNTEAFF. The CDR3 DNA reads as TGTGCCAGCAGTGAGGACAGACTATCGAACACTGAAGCTTTCTTT.

The chain links TRBV7-2 to TRBJ1-3; unclear D gene. Per germline, CDR1 SGHTA and CDR2 FQGNSA. The CDR3 contains 14 residues. Deletions cut 2 bases from V and 4 bases from J, with 9 bases between. The CDR3 DNA follows: TGTGCCAGCAGCTTAACGGGAGGGGGAAACACCATATATTTT. It is translated as CASSLTGGGNTIYF. The whole variable domain, filled in from reference TRBV7-2 and TRBJ1-3, reads GAGVSQSPSNKVTEKGKDVELRCDPISGHTALYWYRQSLGQGLEFLIYFQGNSAPDKSGLPSDRFSAERTGGSVSTLTIQRTQQEDSAVYLCASSLTGGGNTIYFGEGSWLTVV.

The rearrangement joins TRBV15 to TRBJ2-5; D might be TRBD1 (6 bases). The J call is in doubt because the DNA end fits TRBJ2-7 better. In germline, CDR1 is LNHNV, CDR2 YYDKDF (reference sequence). The CDR3 spans 16 residues. CDR3 sequence reads: CATSRYTTGRESEQYF. Here the CDR3 DNA reads TGTGCCACCAGCAGATATACGACAGGACGGGAAAGCGAGCAGTACTTC.

This CDR3 reads CAISESGKGTDTQYF. For the CDR3, the DNA is TGTGCCATCAGTGAGTCAGGGAAGGGCACAGATACGCAGTATTTT. The rearrangement links TRBV10-3 to TRBJ2-3, with D unclear. V was trimmed by 0 bases and J by 1 base, leaving 8 bases between them. From germline, CDR1 is ENHRY and CDR2 SYGVKD. The CDR3 spans 15 residues.

This chain uses TRBV7-8 with TRBJ1-6; D unclear. This CDR3 is 14 amino acids long. Trimming removed 1 base from V and 7 bases from J, with 8 bases in between. Germline CDR1 SGHVS, CDR2 FQNEAQ. The CDR3 nucleotides are TGTGCCAGCAGCTTAGTTTTGGAGAATTCACCCCTCCACTTT. It specifies CASSLVLENSPLHF.

The gene calls are TRBV28 and TRBJ1-6; 11 bases fit TRBD1. After removal of 4 bases from V and 10 bases from J, the junction contained 6 bases not matched to a gene. The CDR3 runs 15 residues. Germline assignment: CDR1 MDHEN and CDR2 SYDVKM. This chain's CDR3 is CASSWGGTGGSPLHF. The CDR3, as DNA: TGTGCCAGCAGTTGGGGGGGGACAGGGGGATCACCCCTCCACTTT.

The chain couples TRBV18 to TRBJ2-2, with D uncertain. This CDR3 is built from 11 residues. V lost 9 bases and J 6 bases, leaving 8 bases between the germline ends. Germline V CDR1 and CDR2: KGHSH, LQKENI. The CDR3 is CASRLAGELFF. CDR3 bases: TGTGCCAGTCGGTTGGCCGGGGAGCTGTTTTTT.

V gene TRBV27 combines with J gene TRBJ1-2; D may be TRBD1 (5 bases). This CDR3 comprises 15 residues. The V end was cut by 5 bases, the J end by 8 bases, with 21 bases between. Germline-derived CDR1 and CDR2 are MNHEY and SMNVEV (reference sequence). In nucleotides, the CDR3 is TGTGCCAGCAGTCAAAGAGGTAAAGGAGAGGGGGGCTACACCTTC. Amino acids: CASSQRGKGEGGYTF.

The chain links TRBV25-1 to TRBJ2-1; D gene ambiguous. The germline gives CDR1 MGHDK, CDR2 SYGVNS. V gave up 0 bases and J gave up 7 bases, with 4 bases separating them. This CDR3 is 12 amino acids long. The DNA for the CDR3 is TGTGCCAGCAGTGAATATCGAAATGAGCAGTTCTTC. It codes for CASSEYRNEQFF.

This chain links TRBV7-9 with TRBJ2-3; D not resolved. The CDR3 covers 16 residues. Germline V gene lookup returns CDR1 SEHNR and CDR2 FQNEAQ (reference sequence). Trimming removed 0 bases from V and 2 bases from J, with 12 bases in between. The CDR3 protein is CASSLAVFEDTDTQYF. CDR3 DNA: TGTGCCAGCAGCTTAGCTGTTTTCGAGGACACAGATACGCAGTATTTT.

CDR3 DNA sequence: TGTGCCAGCAGTCCCCGGGACAGGTACGCTGAAGCTTTCTTT. It translates to CASSPRDRYAEAFF. This chain joins TRBV6-5 and TRBJ1-1; 8 bases agree with TRBD1. V dropped 5 bases and J dropped 6; count of bases not matched to a gene: 8. Germline V gene data show CDR1 as MNHEY and CDR2 as SVGAGI. CDR3 size: 14 residues.

V and J are TRBV28 and TRBJ2-7; TRBD2 aligns across 9 bases. Germline loops: CDR1 MDHEN, CDR2 SYDVKM. The CDR3 sequence is 14 residues long. Trimming took 6 bases from V and 6 from J; bases not matched to a gene: 9. This chain's CDR3 is CASSSPGTSREQYF. The CDR3 region has the DNA TGTGCCAGCAGCTCACCCGGGACTAGCCGCGAGCAGTACTTC.

The chain joins TRBV10-3 to TRBJ1-6; D remains unclear. The length of the CDR3 is 15 residues. The germline gives CDR1 ENHRY, CDR2 SYGVKD. Trimming took 0 bases from V and 10 from J, leaving 13 bases between them. Here the CDR3 reads CAISESRVEGSPLHF. As DNA, the CDR3 is TGTGCCATCAGTGAGTCGAGGGTAGAAGGCTCACCCCTCCACTTT.

This clone was seen a single time. The chain couples TRBV10-3 to TRBJ2-3, with D unresolved. Germline V lookup: CDR1 ENHRY, CDR2 SYGVKD. The CDR3 sequence is 13 residues long. Trimming removed 0 bases from V and 9 bases from J, with 10 bases in between. The CDR3 reads CAISESELRTQYF. In DNA, the CDR3 is TGTGCCATCAGTGAGTCCGAGCTCAGGACGCAGTATTTT.

This clone was seen just once. The J gene is TRBJ2-7, the V gene TRBV4-1; tentative D call: TRBD2 (7 bases). The V end lost 4 bases, the J end lost 4 bases, and 20 bases lay between the germline ends. This CDR3 contains 16 residues. From germline, CDR1 is MGHRA and CDR2 YSYEKL. CDR3 protein: CASSPEGGNLGYEQYF. CDR3 DNA: TGCGCCAGCAGCCCCGAGGGGGGGAACCTCGGGTACGAGCAGTACTTC.

The chain employs TRBV5-8 and TRBJ1-2; D might be TRBD1 (6 bases). Trimming shortened V by 2 bases and J by 8 bases, and 16 bases separated the two germline ends. From germline, CDR1 is SGHTS and CDR2 YDEGEE. CDR3 length: 14 amino acids. CDR3 in DNA: TGTGCCAGCAGCTTACAACAGGGTATTAGGGGCTACACCTTC. Translation gives CASSLQQGIRGYTF.

The rearrangement uses TRBV12-2 and TRBJ1-5; TRBD1, the table's D call, lacks a check against the DNA. TRBV12-2 is given as a pseudogene. The CDR3 is 20 residues long. CDR3: CASRLARTGSPDDSNQPQHF. Written as DNA, the CDR3 is TGTGCAAGTCGCTTAGCAAGGACAGGGTCCCCGGATGATAGCAATCAGCCCCAGCATTTT.

The chain joins TRBV6-5 to TRBJ1-2; D is unclear. From germline, CDR1 is MNHEY and CDR2 SVGAGI. V dropped 2 bases and J dropped 8 bases, with 12 bases sitting between them. This CDR3 contains 13 residues. The CDR3 protein is CASSYQPLEGYTF. The CDR3 DNA follows: TGTGCCAGCAGTTACCAACCGCTGGAAGGCTACACCTTC.

The V and J genes are TRBV6-6 and TRBJ1-5; tentatively, D is TRBD1 (6 bases). There are 16 residues in the CDR3. Trimming left V 0 bases short and J 3 bases short, with 12 bases between. CDR1 is MNHNY and CDR2 is SVGAGI in the germline V gene (reference sequence). For the CDR3, the DNA is TGTGCCAGCAGTTACTCGATATGGACAGACAATCAGCCCCAGCATTTT. Its protein is CASSYSIWTDNQPQHF.

V is TRBV4-3 and J is TRBJ2-1; D is uncertain. The length of the CDR3 is 14 residues. Germline CDR1 reads LGHNA; CDR2 reads YSLEER. V was shortened by 8 bases and J by 4 bases, with 15 bases between the two germline ends. In DNA, the CDR3 is TGCGCCAGCGGCCTCAACCACGGATACAATGAGCAGTTCTTC. Amino acid sequence: CASGLNHGYNEQFF.

This clone has more than one count but fewer than ten. The chain is built from TRBV7-8 and TRBJ2-5; 9 nucleotides agree with TRBD1. This CDR3 has 16 residues. Germline CDR1 SGHVS, CDR2 FQNEAQ. Germline trimming cut 1 base from V and 5 bases from J; bases unmatched to any gene: 8. The CDR3 sequence is CASSLGVTGGWETQYF. In DNA form, the CDR3 reads TGTGCCAGCAGCTTAGGTGTCACAGGGGGCTGGGAGACCCAGTACTTC.

The chain uses TRBV9 and TRBJ1-1; TRBD1 agrees at 9 bases. This CDR3 region has 15 residues. V dropped 4 bases and J dropped 6; count of bases not matched to a gene: 10. CDR1 and CDR2 (germline): SGDLS, YYNGEE. DNA of the CDR3: TGTGCCAGCAGCCCCGGACAGGGGAGGTCGCCTGAAGCTTTCTTT. Translation: CASSPGQGRSPEAFF.

The chain has TRBV2 and TRBJ1-1, with 7 bases matching TRBD1. The CDR3 runs 13 residues. Trimming removed 4 bases from V and 2 bases from J; junction bases left unmatched: 1. In germline, CDR1 is SNHLY, CDR2 FYNNEI. CDR3 amino acids: CASSGDRNTEAFF. The CDR3 nucleotides read TGTGCCAGCAGTGGGGACAGAAACACTGAAGCTTTCTTT.

This chain uses TRBV7-9 with TRBJ1-1; tentative D call: TRBD1 (5 bases). CDR1 and CDR2 from the germline V gene are SEHNR and FQNEAQ (reference sequence). This CDR3 comprises 13 residues. Trimming took 2 bases from V and 8 from J, leaving 12 bases between them. The CDR3 nucleotides read TGTGCCAGCAGCTTATTGCAGGGCACGGAAGCTTTCTTT. It yields the protein CASSLLQGTEAFF.

J is TRBJ1-3 and V is TRBV21-1; the D call in the table, TRBD1, was not verified against the DNA. TRBV21-1 is a known pseudogene. This CDR3 has 19 residues. The CDR3 protein is CASSKANLGQGCSGNTIYF. CDR3 DNA: TGTGCCAGCAGCAAAGCGAATCTTGGACAGGGCTGCTCTGGAAACACCATATATTTT.

This sequence joins TRBV29-1 and TRBJ2-7; 7 bases map to TRBD1. The V gene end was trimmed by 7 bases and the J gene end by 0 bases; junction bases not matched to a gene: 9. Germline V gives CDR1 SQVTM, CDR2 ANQGSEA. This CDR3 has 14 residues. CDR3 amino acids: CSAHTRDSSYEQYF. DNA for the CDR3: TGCAGCGCTCATACCCGGGACAGCTCCTACGAGCAGTACTTC.

The DNA of the CDR3 is TGTGCCAGCAGTTTATCCGGGCAGTACAATGAGCAGTTCTTC. Translated: CASSLSGQYNEQFF. The chain recombines TRBV28 with TRBJ2-1, with D unresolved. The CDR3 runs to 14 residues. Trimming removed 1 base from V and 4 bases from J, with 8 bases in between. Looked up from germline, CDR1 is MDHEN and CDR2 is SYDVKM.

This clone was detected only once. The J gene is TRBJ2-7, the V gene TRBV27; 12 nucleotides line up with TRBD2. In germline, CDR1 is MNHEY, CDR2 SMNVEV (reference sequence). V was pared by 5 bases and J by 3 bases, with 8 bases of the junction left unmatched. The CDR3 spans 16 residues. The CDR3 sequence is CASSPGGLAGIYEQYF. The CDR3 bases are TGTGCCAGCAGTCCCGGCGGACTAGCGGGGATCTACGAGCAGTACTTC.

This clone has a single count. This chain connects TRBV27 to TRBJ2-5; 12 nucleotides align to TRBD1. The closer fit of TRBJ2-7 to the DNA end suggests the J call may be wrong. This CDR3 has 17 residues. CDR1 and CDR2 (germline): MNHEY, SMNVEV (reference sequence). The CDR3 protein is CASSLRVPGQGAHEQYF. The CDR3 DNA is TGTGCCAGCAGTTTGAGGGTGCCGGGACAGGGGGCCCACGAGCAGTACTTC.